The clone carrying this TCR beta chain was counted a few times. The antigen is unknown. TCRdb reanalysed the 5' RACE reads using MiXCR and keeps one entry per CDR3 protein. The sample holds 52,000 or so distinct CDR3 sequences, less than 25% seen once. Treg sorting used a CD4+CD25+CD127-/low gate. Study-level findings and limits: Tumor memory CD4+ T cell TCR gene usage was found to cluster with blood and lymph node memory CD4+ cells and with lymph node naive CD4+ cells.

This CDR3 comprises 17 residues. V shed 5 bases and J 1 base; nucleotides not matched to a gene: 5. From germline, CDR1 is SGHTA and CDR2 FQGTGA. The sequence came from a female donor with breast cancer. This chain uses TRBV7-3 with TRBJ2-1; 13 bases fit TRBD2. The sample comprised tumor-infiltrating Tregs sorted from the breast tumor. CDR3 DNA sequence: TGTGCCAGCAGCCCCCGGACTAGCGGGAGTTCCTACAATGAGCAGTTCTTC. This codes for CASSPRTSGSSYNEQFF.